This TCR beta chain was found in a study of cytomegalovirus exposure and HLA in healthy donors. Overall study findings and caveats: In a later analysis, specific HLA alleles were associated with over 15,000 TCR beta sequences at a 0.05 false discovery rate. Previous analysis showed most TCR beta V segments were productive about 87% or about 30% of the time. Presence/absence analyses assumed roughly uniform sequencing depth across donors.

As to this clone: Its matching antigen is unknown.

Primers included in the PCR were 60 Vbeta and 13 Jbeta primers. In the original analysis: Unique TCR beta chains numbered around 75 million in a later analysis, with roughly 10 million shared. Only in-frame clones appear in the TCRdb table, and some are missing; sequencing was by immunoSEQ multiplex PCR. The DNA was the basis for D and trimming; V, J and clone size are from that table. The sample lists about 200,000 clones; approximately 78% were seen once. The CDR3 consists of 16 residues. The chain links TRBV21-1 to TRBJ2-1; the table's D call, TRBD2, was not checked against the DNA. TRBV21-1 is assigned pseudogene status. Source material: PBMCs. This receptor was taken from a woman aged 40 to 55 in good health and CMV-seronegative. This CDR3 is CASSKDNERAYNEQFF. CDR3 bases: TGTGCCAGCAGCAAAGATAATGAGAGGGCCTACAATGAGCAGTTCTTC.